The 3 T cell receptor beta chains presented below share a single source sample, sequenced in a study of blood T cell repertoires in COVID-19. The table came from immunoSEQ multiplex PCR; TCRdb's copy has only in-frame clones and leaves some out. The sample has over 200,000 clones, about 90% seen once. Material: peripheral blood. The receptors here all came from a man aged 40-49 years with active or convalescent COVID-19.

V gene TRBV12-5 combines with J gene TRBJ1-2; TRBD1 agrees at 8 bases. Germline assignment: CDR1 LGHNT and CDR2 FRNRAP. The CDR3 contains 15 residues. Losses at the gene ends were 7 bases for V and 4 bases for J; bases not matched to a gene: 11. The CDR3 sequence: CASAMTGDIAYGYTF. For the CDR3, the DNA is TGTGCTAGTGCCATGACAGGGGATATCGCCTATGGCTACACCTTC. Drawing the rest from reference TRBV12-5 and TRBJ1-2, the complete variable domain is DARVTQTPRHKVTEMGQEVTMRCQPILGHNTVFWYRQTMMQGLELLAYFRNRAPLDDSGMPKDRFSAEMPDATLATLKIQPSEPRDSAVYFCASAMTGDIAYGYTFGSGTRLTVV.

The genes are TRBV27 and TRBJ1-1, with D possibly being TRBD1 (6 bases). Trimming cost V 6 bases and J 0 bases, with 14 bases left between them. The CDR3 spans 15 residues. Germline lookup yields CDR1 MNHEY and CDR2 SMNVEV (reference sequence). The CDR3 DNA follows: TGTGCCAGCAGAACGGGAAGGGACATGAACACTGAAGCTTTCTTT. The encoded protein is CASRTGRDMNTEAFF.

The J gene is TRBJ2-7, the V gene TRBV23-1; a weak D match, TRBD2 (5 bases). TRBV23-1 is an ORF for which the function is uncertain. Trimming pared 0 bases from V and 0 bases from J, leaving 12 bases between. CDR3 length equals 16 residues. The CDR3 nucleotides read TGCGCCAGCAGTCAATCGAGGGTTCCCGACTCCTACGAGCAGTACTTC. Translation: CASSQSRVPDSYEQYF.